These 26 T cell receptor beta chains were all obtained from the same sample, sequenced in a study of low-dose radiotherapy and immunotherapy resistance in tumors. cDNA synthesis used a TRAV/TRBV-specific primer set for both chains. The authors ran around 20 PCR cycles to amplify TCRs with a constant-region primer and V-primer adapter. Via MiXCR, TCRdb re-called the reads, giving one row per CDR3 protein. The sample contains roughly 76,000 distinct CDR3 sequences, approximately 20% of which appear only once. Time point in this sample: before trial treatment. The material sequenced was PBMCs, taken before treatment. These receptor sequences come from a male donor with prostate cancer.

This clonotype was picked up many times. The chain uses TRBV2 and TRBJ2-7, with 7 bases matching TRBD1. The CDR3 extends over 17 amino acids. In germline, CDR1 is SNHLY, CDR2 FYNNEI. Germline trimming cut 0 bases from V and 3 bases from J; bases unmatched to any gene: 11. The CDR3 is CASSEARTGRVYYEQYF. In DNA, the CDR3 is TGTGCCAGCAGTGAAGCGAGGACAGGTCGGGTATACTACGAGCAGTACTTC.

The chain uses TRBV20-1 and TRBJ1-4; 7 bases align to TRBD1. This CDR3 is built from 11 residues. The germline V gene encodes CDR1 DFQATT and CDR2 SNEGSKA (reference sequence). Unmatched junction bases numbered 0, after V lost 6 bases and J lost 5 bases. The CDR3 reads CSAGQNEKLFF. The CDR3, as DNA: TGCAGTGCGGGACAGAATGAAAAACTGTTTTTT.

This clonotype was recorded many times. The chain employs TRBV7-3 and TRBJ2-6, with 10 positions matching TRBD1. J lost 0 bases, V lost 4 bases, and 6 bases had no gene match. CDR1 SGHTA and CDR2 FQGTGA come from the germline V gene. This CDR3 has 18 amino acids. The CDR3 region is CASSSKTGGVSGANVLTF. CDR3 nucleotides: TGTGCCAGCAGCTCCAAGACAGGGGGCGTCTCTGGGGCCAACGTCCTGACTTTC.

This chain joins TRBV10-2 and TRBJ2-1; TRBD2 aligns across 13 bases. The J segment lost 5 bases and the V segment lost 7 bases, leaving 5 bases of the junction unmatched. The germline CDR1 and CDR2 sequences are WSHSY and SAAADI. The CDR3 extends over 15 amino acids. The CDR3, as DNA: TGCGCCAGCAACCTACTAGCGGGAGGGCACAATGAGCAGTTCTTC. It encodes CASNLLAGGHNEQFF.

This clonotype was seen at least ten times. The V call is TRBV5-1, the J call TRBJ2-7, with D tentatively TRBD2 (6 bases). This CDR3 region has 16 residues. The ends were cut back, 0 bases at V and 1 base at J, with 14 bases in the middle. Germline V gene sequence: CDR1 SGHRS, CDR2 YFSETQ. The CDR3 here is CASSLAPPRESYEQYF. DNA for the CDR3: TGCGCCAGCAGCTTGGCCCCTCCCCGGGAGTCCTACGAGCAGTACTTC. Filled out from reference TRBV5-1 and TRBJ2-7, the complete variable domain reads KAGVTQTPRYLIKTRGQQVTLSCSPISGHRSVSWYQQTPGQGLQFLFEYFSETQRNKGNFPGRFSGRQFSNSRSEMNVSTLELGDSALYLCASSLAPPRESYEQYFGPGTRLTVT.

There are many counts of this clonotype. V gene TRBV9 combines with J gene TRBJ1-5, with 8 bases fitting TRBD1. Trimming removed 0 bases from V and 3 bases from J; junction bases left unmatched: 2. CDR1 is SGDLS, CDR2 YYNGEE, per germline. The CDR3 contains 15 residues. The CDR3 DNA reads TGTGCCAGCAGCGTAGGGACAGGGCTCAATCAGCCCCAGCATTTT. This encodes CASSVGTGLNQPQHF.

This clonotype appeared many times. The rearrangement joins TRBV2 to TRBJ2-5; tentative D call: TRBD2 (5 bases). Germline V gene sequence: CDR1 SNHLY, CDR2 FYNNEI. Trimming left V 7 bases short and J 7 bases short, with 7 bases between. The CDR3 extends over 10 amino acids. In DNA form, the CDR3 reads TGTGCCAGCACCGAGGGGACCCAGTACTTC. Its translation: CASTEGTQYF.

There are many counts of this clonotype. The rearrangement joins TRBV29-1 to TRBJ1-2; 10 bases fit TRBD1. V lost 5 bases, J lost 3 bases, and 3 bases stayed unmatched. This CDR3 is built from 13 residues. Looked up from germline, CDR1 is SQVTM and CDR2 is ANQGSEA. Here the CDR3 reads CSVFGTGDYGYTF. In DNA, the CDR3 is TGCAGCGTTTTCGGGACAGGGGACTATGGCTACACCTTC.

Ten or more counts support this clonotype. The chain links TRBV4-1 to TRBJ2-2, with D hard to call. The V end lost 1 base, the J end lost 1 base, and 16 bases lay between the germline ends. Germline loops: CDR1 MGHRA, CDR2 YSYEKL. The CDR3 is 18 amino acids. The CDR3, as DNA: TGCGCCAGCAGCCAAGCCGGACGAAGGATGGGGAACACCGGGGAGCTGTTTTTT. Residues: CASSQAGRRMGNTGELFF.

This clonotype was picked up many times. The CDR3 loop is CASRTTGGGTDTQYF. DNA of the CDR3: TGTGCCAGTAGGACCACTGGCGGGGGCACAGATACGCAGTATTTT. The gene calls are TRBV19 and TRBJ2-3, with TRBD2 as a possible D gene (6 bases). This CDR3 is built from 15 residues. V lost 6 bases and J 1 base, leaving 14 bases between the germline ends. The germline V gene has CDR1 LNHDA and CDR2 SQIVND (reference sequence).

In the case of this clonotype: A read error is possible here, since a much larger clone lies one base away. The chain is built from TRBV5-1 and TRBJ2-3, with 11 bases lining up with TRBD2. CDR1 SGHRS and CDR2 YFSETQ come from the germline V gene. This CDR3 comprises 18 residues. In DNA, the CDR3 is TGCGCCAGCAACTTGGCTCTAGCGGGAGGAACTAGCACAGATACGCAGTATTTT. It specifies CASNLALAGGTSTDTQYF.

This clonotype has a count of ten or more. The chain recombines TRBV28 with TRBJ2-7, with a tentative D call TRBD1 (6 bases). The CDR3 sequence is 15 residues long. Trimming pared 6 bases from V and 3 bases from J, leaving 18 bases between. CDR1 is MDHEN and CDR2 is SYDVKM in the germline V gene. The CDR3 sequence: CASRSPTGWNYEQYF. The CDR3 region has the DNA TGTGCCAGCAGAAGCCCCACAGGGTGGAACTACGAGCAGTACTTC.

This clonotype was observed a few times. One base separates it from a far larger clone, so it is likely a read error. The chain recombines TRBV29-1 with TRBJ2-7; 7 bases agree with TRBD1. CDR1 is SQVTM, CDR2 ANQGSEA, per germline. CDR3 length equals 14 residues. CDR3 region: CRGRQGEPYNEQYF. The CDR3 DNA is TGCAGGGGTAGGCAGGGGGAGCCCTACAATGAGCAGTACTTC.

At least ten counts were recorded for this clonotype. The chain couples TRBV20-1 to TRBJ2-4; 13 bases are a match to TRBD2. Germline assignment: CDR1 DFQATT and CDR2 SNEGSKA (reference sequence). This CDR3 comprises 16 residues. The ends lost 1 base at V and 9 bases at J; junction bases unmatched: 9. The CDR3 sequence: CSARVPLAGGLGIQYF. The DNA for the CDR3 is TGCAGTGCTAGAGTCCCACTAGCGGGGGGGCTGGGCATTCAGTACTTC.

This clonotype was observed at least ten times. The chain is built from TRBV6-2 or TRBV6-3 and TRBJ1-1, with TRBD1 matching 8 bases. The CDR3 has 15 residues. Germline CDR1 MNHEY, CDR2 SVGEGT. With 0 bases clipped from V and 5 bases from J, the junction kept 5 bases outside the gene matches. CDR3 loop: CASSYSPGGGTEAFF. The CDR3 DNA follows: TGTGCCAGCAGTTACTCGCCAGGGGGCGGGACTGAAGCTTTCTTT.

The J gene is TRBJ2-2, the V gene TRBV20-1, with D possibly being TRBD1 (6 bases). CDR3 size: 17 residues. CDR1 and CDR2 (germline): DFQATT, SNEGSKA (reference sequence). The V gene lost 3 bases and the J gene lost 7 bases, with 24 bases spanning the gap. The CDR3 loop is CSASFGQTSSIGGELFF. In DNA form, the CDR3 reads TGCAGTGCTAGTTTCGGACAGACCTCATCTATCGGCGGGGAGCTGTTTTTT.

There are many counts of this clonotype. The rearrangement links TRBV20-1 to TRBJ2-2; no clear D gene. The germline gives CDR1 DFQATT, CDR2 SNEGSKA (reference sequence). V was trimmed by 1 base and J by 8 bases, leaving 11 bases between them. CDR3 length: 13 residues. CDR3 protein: CSARGVSGGELFF. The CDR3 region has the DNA TGCAGTGCTAGAGGGGTTTCCGGGGGGGAGCTGTTTTTT.

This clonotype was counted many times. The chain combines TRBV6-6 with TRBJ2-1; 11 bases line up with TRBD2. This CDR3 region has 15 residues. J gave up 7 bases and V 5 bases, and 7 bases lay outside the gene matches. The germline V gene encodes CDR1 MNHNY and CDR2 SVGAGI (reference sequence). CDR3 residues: CASSVTSGSFNEQFF. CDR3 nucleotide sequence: TGTGCCAGCAGTGTAACTAGCGGGAGTTTTAATGAGCAGTTCTTC.

The CDR3 sequence is CASRTSTGRYSNQPQHF. The CDR3 DNA reads as TGTGCCAGCAGGACATCGACAGGAAGATATAGCAATCAGCCCCAGCATTTT. The chain uses TRBV28 and TRBJ1-5; a weak D match, TRBD1 (6 bases). Germline lookup yields CDR1 MDHEN and CDR2 SYDVKM. Between the trimmed V and J ends, which lost 6 bases and 0 bases, there was a span of 18 bases. This CDR3 contains 17 residues.

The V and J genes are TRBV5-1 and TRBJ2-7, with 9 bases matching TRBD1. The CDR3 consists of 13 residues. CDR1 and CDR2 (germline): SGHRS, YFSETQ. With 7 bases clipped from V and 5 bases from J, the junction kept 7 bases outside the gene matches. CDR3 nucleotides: TGCGCCAGCGGACTCCGGGACAGGGACGAGCAGTACTTC. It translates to CASGLRDRDEQYF.

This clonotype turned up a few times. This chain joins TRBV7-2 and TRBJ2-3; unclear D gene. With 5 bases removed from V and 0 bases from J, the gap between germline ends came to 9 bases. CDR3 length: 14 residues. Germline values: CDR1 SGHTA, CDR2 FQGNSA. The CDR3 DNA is TGTGCCAGCAGCCCCGGAACAAGCACAGATACGCAGTATTTT. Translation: CASSPGTSTDTQYF.

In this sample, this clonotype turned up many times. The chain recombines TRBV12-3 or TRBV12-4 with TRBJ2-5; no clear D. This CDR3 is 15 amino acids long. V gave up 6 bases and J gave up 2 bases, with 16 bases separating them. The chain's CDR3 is CASRVWEFEQETQYF. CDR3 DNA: TGTGCCAGCAGAGTTTGGGAATTCGAGCAAGAGACCCAGTACTTC.

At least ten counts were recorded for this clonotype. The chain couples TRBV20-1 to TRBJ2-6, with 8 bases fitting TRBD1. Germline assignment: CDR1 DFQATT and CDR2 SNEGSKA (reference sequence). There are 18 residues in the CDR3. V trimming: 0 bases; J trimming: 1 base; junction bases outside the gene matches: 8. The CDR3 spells CSARDADRVSSGANVLTF. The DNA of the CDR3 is TGCAGTGCTAGAGACGCGGACAGGGTGTCGTCTGGGGCCAACGTCCTGACTTTC.

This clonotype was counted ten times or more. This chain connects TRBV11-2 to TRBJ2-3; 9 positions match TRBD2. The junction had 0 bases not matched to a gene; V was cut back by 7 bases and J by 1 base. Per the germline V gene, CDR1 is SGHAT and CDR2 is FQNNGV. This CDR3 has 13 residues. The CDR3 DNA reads TGTGCCAGCACTAGCGGGGGCACAGATACGCAGTATTTT. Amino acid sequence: CASTSGGTDTQYF.

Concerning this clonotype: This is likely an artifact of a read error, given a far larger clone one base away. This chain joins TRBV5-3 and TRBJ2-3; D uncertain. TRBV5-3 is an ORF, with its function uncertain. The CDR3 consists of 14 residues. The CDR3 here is CASSLGSKADTQYF. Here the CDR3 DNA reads TGTGCCAGCAGCTTGGGTTCGAAGGCAGATACGCAGTATTTT.

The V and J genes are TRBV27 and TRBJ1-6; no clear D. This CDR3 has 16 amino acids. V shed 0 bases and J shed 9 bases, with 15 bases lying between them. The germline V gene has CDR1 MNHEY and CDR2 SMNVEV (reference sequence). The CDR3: CASSLSPPAGGSPLHF. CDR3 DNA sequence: TGTGCCAGCAGTTTATCGCCCCCCGCCGGCGGTTCACCCCTCCACTTT.